At least ten counts were recorded for the clone carrying this T cell receptor beta chain. The CDR3 loop spans 13 amino acids. The J segment lost 9 bases and the V segment lost 8 bases, leaving 4 bases of the junction unmatched. Germline CDR1 ENHRY, CDR2 SYGVKD. The data originate from a study of metastatic and nonmetastatic thyroid tumors. Thyroid surgery was preceded by no treatment in any patient. TCRdb re-analyzed the PCR reads through MiXCR. The sample yields roughly 50,000 clones, more than 20% seen once. The sample comprised blood. V gene TRBV10-3 combines with J gene TRBJ1-6; 10 bases map to TRBD1. This clonotype was obtained from a male donor with papillary thyroid cancer or a benign thyroid nodule (not recorded which). Some clones in this sample may be carry-over from other donors' samples. Here the CDR3 DNA reads TGTGCCATCGGTGGGACAGGGGTTTCACCCCTCCACTTT. It yields the protein CAIGGTGVSPLHF.